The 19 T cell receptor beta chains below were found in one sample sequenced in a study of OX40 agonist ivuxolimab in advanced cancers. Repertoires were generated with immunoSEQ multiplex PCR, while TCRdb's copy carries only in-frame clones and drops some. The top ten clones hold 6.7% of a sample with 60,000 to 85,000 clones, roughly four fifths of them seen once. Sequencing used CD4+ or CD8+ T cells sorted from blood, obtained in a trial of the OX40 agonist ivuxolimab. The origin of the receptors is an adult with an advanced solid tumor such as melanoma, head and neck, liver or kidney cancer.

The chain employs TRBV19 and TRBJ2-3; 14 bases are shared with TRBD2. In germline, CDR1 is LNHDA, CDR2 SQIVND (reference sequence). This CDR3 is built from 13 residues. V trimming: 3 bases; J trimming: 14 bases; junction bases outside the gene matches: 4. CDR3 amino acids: CASSMGTSGSPYF. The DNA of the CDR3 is TGTGCCAGTAGTATGGGGACTAGCGGGAGTCCGTATTTT.

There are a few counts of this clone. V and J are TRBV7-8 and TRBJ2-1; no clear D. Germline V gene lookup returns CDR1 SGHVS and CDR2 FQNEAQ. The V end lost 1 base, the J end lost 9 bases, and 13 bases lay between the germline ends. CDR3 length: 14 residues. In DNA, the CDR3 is TGTGCCAGCAGCTTAGGGGCGAAGGGTACTGAGCAGTTCTTC. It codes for CASSLGAKGTEQFF.

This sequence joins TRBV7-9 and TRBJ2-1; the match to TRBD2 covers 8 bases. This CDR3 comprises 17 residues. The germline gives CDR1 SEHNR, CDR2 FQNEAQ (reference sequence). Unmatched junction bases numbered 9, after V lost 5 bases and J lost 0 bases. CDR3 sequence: CASSPEGGRPSYNEQFF. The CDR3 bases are TGTGCCAGCAGCCCGGAGGGCGGGAGGCCCTCCTACAATGAGCAGTTCTTC.

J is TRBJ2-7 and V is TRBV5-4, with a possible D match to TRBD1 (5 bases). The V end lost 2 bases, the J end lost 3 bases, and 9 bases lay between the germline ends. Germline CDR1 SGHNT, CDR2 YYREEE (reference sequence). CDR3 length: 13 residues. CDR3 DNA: TGTGCCAGCAGCTTACAGGACCTCTACGAGCAGTACTTC. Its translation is CASSLQDLYEQYF.

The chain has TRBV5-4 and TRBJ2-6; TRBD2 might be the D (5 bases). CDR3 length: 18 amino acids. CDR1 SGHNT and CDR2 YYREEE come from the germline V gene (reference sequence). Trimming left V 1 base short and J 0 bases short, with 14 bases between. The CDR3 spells CASSLLRGIHSGANVLTF. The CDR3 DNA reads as TGTGCCAGCAGCTTGTTAAGAGGGATCCACTCTGGGGCCAACGTCCTGACTTTC.

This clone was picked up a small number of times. The CDR3 protein is CASSFELAIDEQFF. CDR3 sequence (DNA): TGTGCCAGCAGTTTTGAACTAGCGATCGATGAGCAGTTCTTC. The genes are TRBV27 and TRBJ2-1, with 7 bases fitting TRBD2. V shed 3 bases and J 8 bases; nucleotides not matched to a gene: 7. Germline V gene lookup returns CDR1 MNHEY and CDR2 SMNVEV (reference sequence). The CDR3 is 14 amino acids.

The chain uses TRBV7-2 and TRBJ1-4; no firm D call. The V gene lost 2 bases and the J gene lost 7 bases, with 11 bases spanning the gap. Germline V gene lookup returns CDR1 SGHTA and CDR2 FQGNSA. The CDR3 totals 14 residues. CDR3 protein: CASSLNRVFEKLFF. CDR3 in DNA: TGTGCCAGCAGCTTAAATAGGGTCTTTGAAAAACTGTTTTTT.

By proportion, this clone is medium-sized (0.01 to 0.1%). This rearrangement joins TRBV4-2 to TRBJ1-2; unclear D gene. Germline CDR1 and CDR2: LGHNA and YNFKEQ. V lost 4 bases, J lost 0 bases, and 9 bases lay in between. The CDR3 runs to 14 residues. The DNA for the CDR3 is TGTGCCAGCAGCCCTGGTGCTTCTAACTATGGCTACACCTTC. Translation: CASSPGASNYGYTF.

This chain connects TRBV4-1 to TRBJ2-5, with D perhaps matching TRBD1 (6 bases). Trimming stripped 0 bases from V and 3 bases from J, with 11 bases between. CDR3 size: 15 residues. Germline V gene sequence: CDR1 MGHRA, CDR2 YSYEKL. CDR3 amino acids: CASSQDLAGEETQYF. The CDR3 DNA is TGCGCCAGCAGCCAAGATCTGGCAGGGGAAGAGACCCAGTACTTC.

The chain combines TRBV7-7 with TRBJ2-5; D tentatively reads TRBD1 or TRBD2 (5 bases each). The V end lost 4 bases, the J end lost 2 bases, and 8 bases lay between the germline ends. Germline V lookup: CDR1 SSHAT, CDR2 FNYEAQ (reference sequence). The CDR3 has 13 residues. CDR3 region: CASSWGSQETQYF. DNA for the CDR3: TGTGCCAGCAGCTGGGGGTCGCAAGAGACCCAGTACTTC.

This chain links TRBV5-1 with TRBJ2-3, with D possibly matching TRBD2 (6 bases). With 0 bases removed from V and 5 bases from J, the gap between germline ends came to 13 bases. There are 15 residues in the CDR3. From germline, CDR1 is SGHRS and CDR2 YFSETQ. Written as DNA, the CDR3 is TGCGCCAGCAGCTTGGGACTAGAAGTAGGAGATACGCAGTATTTT. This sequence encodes CASSLGLEVGDTQYF.

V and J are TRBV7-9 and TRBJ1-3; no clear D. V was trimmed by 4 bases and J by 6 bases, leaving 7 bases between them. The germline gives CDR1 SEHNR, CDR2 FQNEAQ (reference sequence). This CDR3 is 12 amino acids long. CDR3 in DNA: TGTGCCAGCAGCTCCGCCGAAAACACCATATATTTT. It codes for CASSSAENTIYF.

CDR3 protein: CASSLAPQGNNEQFF. The CDR3 DNA sequence: TGTGCCAGCAGCTTAGCCCCGCAGGGGAACAATGAGCAGTTCTTC. The chain recombines TRBV7-8 with TRBJ2-1; tentatively, D is TRBD1 (6 bases). The V end was cut by 0 bases, the J end by 5 bases, with 11 bases between. This CDR3 is 15 amino acids long. From germline, CDR1 is SGHVS and CDR2 FQNEAQ.

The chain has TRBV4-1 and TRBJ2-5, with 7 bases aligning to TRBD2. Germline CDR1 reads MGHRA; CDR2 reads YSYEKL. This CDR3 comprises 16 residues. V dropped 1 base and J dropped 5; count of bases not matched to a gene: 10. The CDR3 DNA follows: TGCGCCAGCAGCCAAGGGCCCAGCGGGGCCGCGGAGACCCAGTACTTC. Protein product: CASSQGPSGAAETQYF.

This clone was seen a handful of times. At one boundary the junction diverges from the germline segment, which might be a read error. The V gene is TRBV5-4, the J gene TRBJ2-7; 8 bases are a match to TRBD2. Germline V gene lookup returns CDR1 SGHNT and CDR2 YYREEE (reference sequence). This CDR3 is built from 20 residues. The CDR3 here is CASSWNSGTSYFTPSHEQYF. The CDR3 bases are TGTGCCAGCAGCTGGAATAGCGGGACTAGTTATTTTACCCCCTCCCACGAGCAGTACTTC.

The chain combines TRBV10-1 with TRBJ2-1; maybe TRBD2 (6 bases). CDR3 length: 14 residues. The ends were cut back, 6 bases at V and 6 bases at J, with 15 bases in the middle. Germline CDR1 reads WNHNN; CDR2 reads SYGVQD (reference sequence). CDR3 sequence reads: CASRGSGASNEQFF. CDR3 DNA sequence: TGCGCCAGCAGAGGTAGCGGCGCAAGCAATGAGCAGTTCTTC.

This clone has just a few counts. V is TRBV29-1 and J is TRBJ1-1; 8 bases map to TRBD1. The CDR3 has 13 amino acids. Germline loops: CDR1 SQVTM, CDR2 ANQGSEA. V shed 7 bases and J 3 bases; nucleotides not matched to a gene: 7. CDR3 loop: CSGTGITDTEAFF. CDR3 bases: TGCAGCGGGACAGGGATTACGGACACTGAAGCTTTCTTT.

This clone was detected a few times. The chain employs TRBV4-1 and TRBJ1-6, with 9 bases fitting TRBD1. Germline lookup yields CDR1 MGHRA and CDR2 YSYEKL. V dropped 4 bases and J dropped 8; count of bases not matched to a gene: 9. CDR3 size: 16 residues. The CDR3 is CASSPHHRTGDSPLHF. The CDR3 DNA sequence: TGCGCCAGCAGCCCGCACCATCGGACAGGGGATTCACCCCTCCACTTT.

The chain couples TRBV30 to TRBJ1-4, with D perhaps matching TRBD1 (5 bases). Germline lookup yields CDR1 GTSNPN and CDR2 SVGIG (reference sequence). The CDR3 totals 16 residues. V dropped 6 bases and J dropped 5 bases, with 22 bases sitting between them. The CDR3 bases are TGTGCCTGCCAGGGCAGATCGGCAGGGTCGAATGAAAAACTGTTTTTT. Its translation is CACQGRSAGSNEKLFF.